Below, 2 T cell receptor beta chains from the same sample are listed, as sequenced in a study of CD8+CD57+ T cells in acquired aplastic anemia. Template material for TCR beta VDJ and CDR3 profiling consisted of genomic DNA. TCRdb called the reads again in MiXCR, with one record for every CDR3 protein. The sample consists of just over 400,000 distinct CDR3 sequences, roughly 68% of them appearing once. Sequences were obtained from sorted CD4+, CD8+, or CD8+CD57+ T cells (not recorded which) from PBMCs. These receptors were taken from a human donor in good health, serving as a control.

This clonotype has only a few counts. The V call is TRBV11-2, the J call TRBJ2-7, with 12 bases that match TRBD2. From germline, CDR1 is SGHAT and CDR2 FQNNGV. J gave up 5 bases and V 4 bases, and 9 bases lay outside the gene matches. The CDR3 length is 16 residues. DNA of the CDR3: TGTGCCAGCAGCTACCAGACTAGCGGGGGCCGGGACGAGCAGTACTTC. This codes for CASSYQTSGGRDEQYF.

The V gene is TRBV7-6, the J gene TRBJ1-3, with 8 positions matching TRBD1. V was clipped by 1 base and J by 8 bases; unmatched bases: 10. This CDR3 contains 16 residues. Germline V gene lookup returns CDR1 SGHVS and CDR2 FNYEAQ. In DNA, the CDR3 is TGTGCCAGCAGCTTAGGGACAGGGTTTGGAGGGGACACCATATATTTT. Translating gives CASSLGTGFGGDTIYF.